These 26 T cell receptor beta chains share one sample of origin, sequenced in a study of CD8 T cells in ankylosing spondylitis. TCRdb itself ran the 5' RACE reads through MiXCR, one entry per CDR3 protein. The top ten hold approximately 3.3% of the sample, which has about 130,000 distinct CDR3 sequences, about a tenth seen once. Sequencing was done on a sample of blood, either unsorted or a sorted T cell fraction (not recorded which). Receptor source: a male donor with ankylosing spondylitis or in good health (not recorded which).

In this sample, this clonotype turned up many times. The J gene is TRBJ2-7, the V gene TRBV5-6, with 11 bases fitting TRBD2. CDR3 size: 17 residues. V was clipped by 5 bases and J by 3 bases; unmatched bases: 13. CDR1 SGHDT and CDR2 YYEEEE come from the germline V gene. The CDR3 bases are TGTGCCAGCAGGAAACTAGCGGGAGACAGGTCCTACTACGAGCAGTACTTC. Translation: CASRKLAGDRSYYEQYF.

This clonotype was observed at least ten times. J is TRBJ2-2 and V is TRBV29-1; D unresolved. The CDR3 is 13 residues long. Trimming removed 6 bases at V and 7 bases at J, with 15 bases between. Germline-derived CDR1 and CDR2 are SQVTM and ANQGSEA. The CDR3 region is CSVRTTGSGELFF. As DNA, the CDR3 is TGCAGCGTAAGAACGACTGGCAGCGGGGAGCTGTTTTTT.

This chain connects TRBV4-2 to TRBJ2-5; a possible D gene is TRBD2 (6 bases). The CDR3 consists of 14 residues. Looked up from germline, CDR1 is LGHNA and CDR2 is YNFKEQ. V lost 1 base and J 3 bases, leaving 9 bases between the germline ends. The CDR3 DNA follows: TGTGCCAGCAGCCAAGGGAGGGCGAAAGAGACCCAGTACTTC. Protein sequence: CASSQGRAKETQYF.

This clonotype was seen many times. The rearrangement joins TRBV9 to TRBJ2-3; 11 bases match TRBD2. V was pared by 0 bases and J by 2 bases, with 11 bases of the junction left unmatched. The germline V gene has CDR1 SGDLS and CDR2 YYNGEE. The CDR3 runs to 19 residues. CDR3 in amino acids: CASSVANLAGGLHTDTQYF. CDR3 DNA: TGTGCCAGCAGCGTAGCGAATCTAGCGGGAGGATTACACACAGATACGCAGTATTTT.

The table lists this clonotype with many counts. Here the CDR3 DNA reads TGCAGCGGGGGGGGACTCCACACGCAGTATTTT. Encoded protein: CSGGGLHTQYF. The chain combines TRBV29-1 with TRBJ2-3, with 7 bases identical to TRBD2. With V trimmed by 7 bases and J by 9 bases, 7 bases remained unmatched. The CDR3 extends over 11 amino acids. Looked up from germline, CDR1 is SQVTM and CDR2 is ANQGSEA.

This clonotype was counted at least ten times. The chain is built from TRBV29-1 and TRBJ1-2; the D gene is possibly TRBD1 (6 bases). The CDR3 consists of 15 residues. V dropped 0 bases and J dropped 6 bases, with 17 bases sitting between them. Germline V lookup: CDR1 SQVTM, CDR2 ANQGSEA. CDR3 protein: CSVEEAPTRGHGYTF. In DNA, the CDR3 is TGCAGCGTTGAAGAGGCCCCTACCAGGGGTCATGGCTACACCTTC.

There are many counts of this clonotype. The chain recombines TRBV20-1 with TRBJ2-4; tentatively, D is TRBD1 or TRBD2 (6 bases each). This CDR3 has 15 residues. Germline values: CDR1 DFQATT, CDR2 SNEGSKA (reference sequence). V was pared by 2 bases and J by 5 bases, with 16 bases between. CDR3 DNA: TGCAGTGCTAGACCAACAGGGAGGATGGAAAACATTCAGTACTTC. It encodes CSARPTGRMENIQYF.

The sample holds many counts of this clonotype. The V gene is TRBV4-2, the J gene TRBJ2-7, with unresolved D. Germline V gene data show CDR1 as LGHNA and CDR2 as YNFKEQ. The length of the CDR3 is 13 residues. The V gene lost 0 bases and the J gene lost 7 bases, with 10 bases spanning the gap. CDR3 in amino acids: CASSQDWGREQYF. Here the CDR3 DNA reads TGTGCCAGCAGCCAAGATTGGGGTAGGGAGCAGTACTTC.

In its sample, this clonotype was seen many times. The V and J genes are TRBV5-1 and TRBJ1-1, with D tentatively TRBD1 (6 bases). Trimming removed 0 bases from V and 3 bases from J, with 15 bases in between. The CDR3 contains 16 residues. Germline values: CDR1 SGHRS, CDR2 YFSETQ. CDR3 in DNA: TGCGCCAGCAGCTTGGGTGGACAGACGTCGCACACTGAAGCTTTCTTT. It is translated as CASSLGGQTSHTEAFF.

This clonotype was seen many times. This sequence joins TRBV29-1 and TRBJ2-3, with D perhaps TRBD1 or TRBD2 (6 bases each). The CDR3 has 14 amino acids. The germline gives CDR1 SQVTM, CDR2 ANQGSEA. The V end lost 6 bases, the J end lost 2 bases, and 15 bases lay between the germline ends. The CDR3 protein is CSVGGAGPTDTQYF. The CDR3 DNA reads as TGCAGCGTGGGGGGCGCGGGACCCACAGATACGCAGTATTTT.

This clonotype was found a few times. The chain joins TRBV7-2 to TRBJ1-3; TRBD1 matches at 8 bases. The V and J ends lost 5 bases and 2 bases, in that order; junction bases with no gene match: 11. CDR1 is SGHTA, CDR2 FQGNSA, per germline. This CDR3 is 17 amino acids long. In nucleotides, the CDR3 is TGTGCCAGCAGCCTCACGTCGACAGGGGCTGCTGGAAACACCATATATTTT. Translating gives CASSLTSTGAAGNTIYF. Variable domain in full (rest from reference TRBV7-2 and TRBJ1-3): GAGVSQSPSNKVTEKGKDVELRCDPISGHTALYWYRQSLGQGLEFLIYFQGNSAPDKSGLPSDRFSAERTGGSVSTLTIQRTQQEDSAVYLCASSLTSTGAAGNTIYFGEGSWLTVV.

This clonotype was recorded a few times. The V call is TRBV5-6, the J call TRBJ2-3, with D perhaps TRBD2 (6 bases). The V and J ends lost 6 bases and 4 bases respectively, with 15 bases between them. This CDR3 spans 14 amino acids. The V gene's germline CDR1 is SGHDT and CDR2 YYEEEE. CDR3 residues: CASTDEGLADTQYF. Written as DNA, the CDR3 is TGTGCCAGCACCGACGAGGGACTTGCAGATACGCAGTATTTT. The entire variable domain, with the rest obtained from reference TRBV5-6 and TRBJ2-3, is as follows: DAGVTQSPTHLIKTRGQQVTLRCSPKSGHDTVSWYQQALGQGPQFIFQYYEEEERQRGNFPDRFSGHQFPNYSSELNVNALLLGDSALYLCASTDEGLADTQYFGPGTRLTVL.

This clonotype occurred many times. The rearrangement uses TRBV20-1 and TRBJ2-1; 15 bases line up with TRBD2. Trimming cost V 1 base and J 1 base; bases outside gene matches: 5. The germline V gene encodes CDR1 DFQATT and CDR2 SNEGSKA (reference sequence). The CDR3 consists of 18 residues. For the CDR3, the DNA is TGCAGTGCTAGAGCTGGACTAGCGGGAGGGGGGTCCTACAATGAGCAGTTCTTC. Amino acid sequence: CSARAGLAGGGSYNEQFF.

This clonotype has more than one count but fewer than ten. The CDR3 protein is CASSPSRLGEQFF. Here the CDR3 DNA reads TGTGCCAGCAGCCCTAGTCGGTTGGGGGAGCAGTTCTTC. The V and J genes are TRBV7-9 and TRBJ2-1; the D is unclear. The germline V gene has CDR1 SEHNR and CDR2 FQNEAQ (reference sequence). This CDR3 has 13 residues. The V end lost 5 bases, the J end lost 10 bases, and 15 bases lay between the germline ends. Full variable domain (outside the CDR3, taken from reference TRBV7-9 and TRBJ2-1): DTGVSQNPRHKITKRGQNVTFRCDPISEHNRLYWYRQTLGQGPEFLTYFQNEAQLEKSRLLSDRFSAERPKGSFSTLEIQRTEQGDSAMYLCASSPSRLGEQFFGPGTRLTVL.

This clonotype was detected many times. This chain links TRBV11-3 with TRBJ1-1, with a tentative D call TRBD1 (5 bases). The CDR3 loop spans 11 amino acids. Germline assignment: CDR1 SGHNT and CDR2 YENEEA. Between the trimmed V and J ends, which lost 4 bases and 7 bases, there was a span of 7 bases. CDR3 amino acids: CASSSTGEAFF. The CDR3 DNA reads TGTGCCAGCAGCTCCACAGGTGAAGCTTTCTTT.

In DNA form, the CDR3 reads TGTGCCAGCAGTATCCATCCCAGGAACACTGAAGCTTTCTTT. Translating gives CASSIHPRNTEAFF. The rearrangement links TRBV27 to TRBJ1-1; D is ambiguous. This CDR3 is built from 14 residues. Germline V gives CDR1 MNHEY, CDR2 SMNVEV (reference sequence). Trimming took off 5 bases at V and 1 base at J, with 11 bases between the two ends.

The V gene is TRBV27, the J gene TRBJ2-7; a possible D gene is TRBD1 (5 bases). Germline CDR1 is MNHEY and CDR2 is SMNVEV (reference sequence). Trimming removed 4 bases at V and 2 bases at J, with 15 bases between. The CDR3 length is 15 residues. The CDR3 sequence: CASSSPDSQTYEQYF. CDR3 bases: TGTGCCAGCAGTTCACCCGACAGCCAAACCTACGAGCAGTACTTC.

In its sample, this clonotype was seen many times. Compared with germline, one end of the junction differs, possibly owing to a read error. CDR3 nucleotides: TGTGCCAGCAGCAAGGGGACCCGTAATGCGCAGTTCTTC. This sequence encodes CASSKGTRNAQFF. The chain joins TRBV12-3 or TRBV12-4 to TRBJ2-1; TRBD1 or TRBD2 may be the D gene (5 bases each). The CDR3 has 13 residues.

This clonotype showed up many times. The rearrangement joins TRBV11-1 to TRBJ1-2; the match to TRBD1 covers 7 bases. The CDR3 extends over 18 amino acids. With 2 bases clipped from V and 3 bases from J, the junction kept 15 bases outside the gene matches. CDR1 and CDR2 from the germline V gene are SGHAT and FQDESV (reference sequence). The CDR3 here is CASSLSPVGQRGYYGYTF. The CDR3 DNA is TGTGCCAGCAGCTTATCACCGGTGGGACAGCGGGGGTACTATGGCTACACCTTC.

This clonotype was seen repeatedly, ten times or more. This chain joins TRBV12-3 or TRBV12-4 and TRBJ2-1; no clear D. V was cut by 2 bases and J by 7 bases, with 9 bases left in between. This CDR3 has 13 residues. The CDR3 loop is CASSLNRWNEQFF. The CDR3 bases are TGTGCCAGCAGTTTAAATCGGTGGAATGAGCAGTTCTTC.

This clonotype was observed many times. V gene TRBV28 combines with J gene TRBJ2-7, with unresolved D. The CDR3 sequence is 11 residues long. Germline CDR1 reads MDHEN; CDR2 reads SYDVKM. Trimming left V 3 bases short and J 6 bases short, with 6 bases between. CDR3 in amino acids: CASSLSGEQYF. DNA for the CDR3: TGTGCCAGCAGTTTGAGTGGCGAGCAGTACTTC. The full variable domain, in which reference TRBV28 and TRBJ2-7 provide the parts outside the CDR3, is DVKVTQSSRYLVKRTGEKVFLECVQDMDHENMFWYRQDPGLGLRLIYFSYDVKMKEKGDIPEGYSVSREKKERFSLILESASTNQTSMYLCASSLSGEQYFGPGTRLTVT.

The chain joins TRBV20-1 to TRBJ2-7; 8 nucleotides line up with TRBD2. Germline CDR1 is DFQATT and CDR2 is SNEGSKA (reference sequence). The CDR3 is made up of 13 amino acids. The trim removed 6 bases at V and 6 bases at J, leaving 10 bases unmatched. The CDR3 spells CSAWGSGGGEQYF. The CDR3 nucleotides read TGCAGTGCATGGGGCAGCGGGGGAGGCGAGCAGTACTTC.

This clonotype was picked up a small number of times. The CDR3 nucleotides are TGCAGTGCTAGTCCCACAGGGGGAGAGACCCAGTACTTC. It specifies CSASPTGGETQYF. The J gene is TRBJ2-5, the V gene TRBV20-1, with TRBD1 identical over 8 bases. The CDR3 is made up of 13 amino acids. In germline, CDR1 is DFQATT, CDR2 SNEGSKA (reference sequence). V dropped 3 bases and J dropped 4; count of bases not matched to a gene: 4.

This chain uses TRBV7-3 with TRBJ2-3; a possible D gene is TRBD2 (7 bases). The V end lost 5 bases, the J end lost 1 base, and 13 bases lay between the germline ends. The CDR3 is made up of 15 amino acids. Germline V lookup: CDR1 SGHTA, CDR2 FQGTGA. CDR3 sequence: CASSRGGSGTDTQYF. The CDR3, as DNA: TGTGCCAGCAGCCGCGGGGGCTCTGGCACAGATACGCAGTATTTT.

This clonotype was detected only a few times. The CDR3 loop reads CSASPGTSGPETYEQYF. The CDR3 DNA follows: TGCAGTGCTAGCCCCGGGACTAGCGGGCCGGAAACCTACGAGCAGTACTTC. V and J are TRBV20-1 and TRBJ2-7, with 12 bases that match TRBD2. The ends lost 3 bases at V and 2 bases at J; junction bases unmatched: 11. The CDR3 sequence is 17 residues long. Germline CDR1 DFQATT, CDR2 SNEGSKA (reference sequence).

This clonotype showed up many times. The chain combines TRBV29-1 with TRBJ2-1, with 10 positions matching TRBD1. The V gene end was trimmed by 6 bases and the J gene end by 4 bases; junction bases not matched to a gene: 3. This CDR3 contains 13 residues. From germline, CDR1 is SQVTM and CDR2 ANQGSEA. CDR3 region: CSVGTGVYNEQFF. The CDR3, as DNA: TGCAGCGTCGGGACAGGGGTTTACAATGAGCAGTTCTTC.